The 21 T cell receptor beta chains presented below share a single source sample, sequenced in a study of tumor-infiltrating lymphocytes in glioblastoma multiforme. TCRB libraries came from RNA via three nested multiplex PCR rounds. TCRdb re-called the multiplex PCR reads through MiXCR, storing one row per CDR3 protein. The sample yields about 11,000 distinct CDR3 sequences, 71% seen once. Material for sequencing was brain tumor tissue. These receptors all come from a male donor with glioblastoma.

The gene calls are TRBV11-2 and TRBJ2-1; 7 positions agree with TRBD1. The CDR3 loop spans 17 amino acids. The V and J ends lost 1 base and 14 bases, in that order; junction bases with no gene match: 20. Per the germline V gene, CDR1 is SGHAT and CDR2 is FQNNGV. The CDR3 region has the DNA TGTGCCAGCAGCTTAGCAGTAAGGGGGCCTTCGCACAATAAGGAGTTCTTC. Translated: CASSLAVRGPSHNKEFF.

The chain uses TRBV4-2 and TRBJ1-5, with D tentatively TRBD1 (5 bases). In germline, CDR1 is LGHNA, CDR2 YNFKEQ. The CDR3 consists of 15 residues. Between the trimmed V and J ends, which lost 0 bases and 6 bases, there was a span of 12 bases. CDR3 DNA: TGTGCCAGCAGCCAAGATATGGGGGAACCTCAGCCCCAGCATTTT. Translated, it gives CASSQDMGEPQPQHF.

With regard to this clonotype: The junction departs from germline at one end; a sequencing error may be responsible. The chain has TRBV11-2 and TRBJ2-1, with 7 bases matching TRBD2. In germline, CDR1 is SGHAT, CDR2 FQNNGV. The CDR3 has 13 residues. CDR3 protein: CASSLGGGNELYF. DNA of the CDR3: TGTGCCAGCAGCTTAGGGGGGGGGAATGAGCTGTACTTC.

The rearrangement uses TRBV4-2 and TRBJ2-2; tentative D call: TRBD2 (6 bases). The germline CDR1 and CDR2 sequences are LGHNA and YNFKEQ. The CDR3 is 14 residues long. Trimming left V 0 bases short and J 9 bases short, with 11 bases between. CDR3 DNA: TGTGCCAGCAGCCAAGATGAAGCGGGCCGGGAGCTGTTTTTT. It is translated as CASSQDEAGRELFF.

Note on this clonotype: This likely comes from a read error, as the CDR3 has no conserved phenylalanine or tryptophan at its end. V and J are TRBV6-2 or TRBV6-3 and TRBJ1-5, with D hard to call. The CDR3 has 12 residues. Trimming shortened V by 10 bases and J by 10 bases, and 17 bases separated the two germline ends. Germline loops: CDR1 MNHEY, CDR2 SVGEGT. The CDR3 bases are TGTGCCACGGGATATAGCAGTCACCCCCAGCATTTA. It codes for CATGYSSHPQHL.

This sequence joins TRBV29-1 and TRBJ2-3; D not certain. Trimming stripped 4 bases from V and 7 bases from J, with 6 bases between. The CDR3 totals 10 residues. From germline, CDR1 is SQVTM and CDR2 ANQGSEA. The CDR3 nucleotides read TGCAGCGTTGTGCAGCATACGCAGTATTTT. This translates into CSVVQHTQYF.

V gene TRBV27 combines with J gene TRBJ1-2, with D perhaps matching TRBD1 (6 bases). The V gene's germline CDR1 is MNHEY and CDR2 SMNVEV (reference sequence). The germline V and J ends were trimmed by 3 bases and 4 bases, with 12 bases remaining between them. This CDR3 has 14 amino acids. For the CDR3, the DNA is TGTGCCAGCAGTTTGTCCCAGGGGACCTATGGCTACACCTTC. Protein sequence: CASSLSQGTYGYTF.

Remarks on this clonotype: A much larger clone differs by one base, so this may be a read error. This CDR3 fails to terminate in the conserved phenylalanine or tryptophan, so it likely reflects a read error. The chain joins TRBV10-2 to TRBJ1-1; 9 nucleotides align to TRBD1. With V trimmed by 1 base and J by 2 bases, 5 bases remained unmatched. Germline-derived CDR1 and CDR2 are WSHSY and SAAADI. CDR3 length equals 16 residues. CDR3 DNA: TGCGCCAGCAGTGAGTGGGGACAGGGAGGAAACACTGAAGCTTTCTTA. Encoded protein: CASSEWGQGGNTEAFL.

Relative to its sample, this clonotype is medium-sized. The V gene is TRBV4-1, the J gene TRBJ2-7; D may be TRBD1 (6 bases). Trimming left V 4 bases short and J 6 bases short, with 13 bases between. This CDR3 is 13 amino acids long. Germline V CDR1 and CDR2: MGHRA, YSYEKL. For the CDR3, the DNA is TGCGCCAGCAGCCGGGGGCTCGCAGTCGAGCAGTACTTC. Protein sequence: CASSRGLAVEQYF.

In the case of this clonotype: A read error may produce the germline difference seen at one junction end. The gene calls are TRBV30 and TRBJ2-3; possible D gene TRBD1, 6 bases. The CDR3 totals 13 residues. The V gene's germline CDR1 is GTSNPN and CDR2 SVGIG (reference sequence). Here the CDR3 reads CACSEGDTDTQYF. In nucleotides, the CDR3 is TGTGCCTGTAGTGAGGGGGACACAGATACGCAGTATTTT. Supplemented by reference TRBV30 and TRBJ2-3, the full variable domain reads SQTIHQWPATLVQPVGSPLSLECTVEGTSNPNLYWYRQAAGRGLQLLFYSVGIGQISSEVPQNLSASRPQDRQFILSSKKLLLSDSGFYLCACSEGDTDTQYFGPGTRLTVL.

With respect to this clonotype: A junction boundary mismatches the germline segment, possibly from a read error. The chain is built from TRBV5-1 and TRBJ1-4; D is undetermined. The CDR3 loop spans 14 amino acids. In germline, CDR1 is SGHRS, CDR2 YFSETQ. This CDR3 is CASSPDSTNGKLFF. CDR3 nucleotides: TGCGCCAGCAGCCCGGATAGCACTAATGGAAAACTGTTTTTT.

For this clonotype: The conserved phenylalanine or tryptophan is not found at the CDR3 terminus, so this likely reflects a read error. The rearrangement joins TRBV20-1 to TRBJ2-6; either TRBD1 or TRBD2 may fit D (5 bases each). CDR1 is DFQATT and CDR2 is SNEGSKA in the germline V gene (reference sequence). The V and J ends lost 3 bases and 2 bases respectively, with 8 bases between them. This CDR3 region has 14 residues. CDR3 region: CSARVGAGANVLTI. CDR3 nucleotide sequence: TGCAGTGCTAGGGTGGGGGCTGGGGCCAACGTCCTGACTATC.

As for this clonotype: Its ends do not fully match the called genes, so a read error is possible. The chain links TRBV29-1 to TRBJ2-4, with 9 positions matching TRBD1. The germline V gene has CDR1 SQVTM and CDR2 ANQGSEA. CDR3 length: 13 amino acids. CDR3 region: CSFEQGANSIQYF. Written as DNA, the CDR3 is TGCAGCTTTGAACAGGGGGCCAACAGCATTCAGTATTTC.

The genes are TRBV6-5 and TRBJ1-1; maybe TRBD1 (5 bases). CDR1 and CDR2 from the germline V gene are MNHEY and SVGAGI. This CDR3 is built from 14 residues. V lost 0 bases and J lost 11, with 16 bases in between. The CDR3, as DNA: TGTGCCAGCAGTTACTCGATCTGCGGGAAGGGGGCTTTCTTT. Its translation: CASSYSICGKGAFF.

A word on this clonotype: With a much larger clone just one base away, this may be a read error. The genes are TRBV20-1 and TRBJ1-3; D might be TRBD1 (6 bases). Trimming pared 1 base from V and 0 bases from J, leaving 10 bases between. The V gene's germline CDR1 is DFQATT and CDR2 SNEGSKA (reference sequence). This CDR3 has 15 amino acids. CDR3 protein: CSARAGGLSGNTIYF. CDR3 sequence (DNA): TGCAGTGCTAGAGCGGGGGGCCTCTCTGGAAACACCATATATTTT.

By proportion, this clonotype is medium-sized (0.01 to 0.1%). The chain couples TRBV6-5 to TRBJ1-3; possible D gene TRBD1, 6 bases. The V end lost 6 bases, the J end lost 1 base, and 10 bases lay between the germline ends. The CDR3 has 14 residues. CDR1 and CDR2 (germline): MNHEY, SVGAGI. The CDR3 is CASRKTGSGNTIYF. The CDR3 DNA sequence: TGTGCCAGCAGGAAGACAGGATCTGGAAACACCATATATTTT.

Remarks on this clonotype: The junction differs from germline at one of its ends, possibly a read error. The CDR3 protein is CVRSLVEDQSQHF. For the CDR3, the DNA is TGTGTCAGGAGCTTAGTAGAGGATCAGTCCCAGCATTTT. The J gene is TRBJ1-5, the V gene TRBV11-2; the D is unclear. CDR1 SGHAT and CDR2 FQNNGV come from the germline V gene. The CDR3 is 13 amino acids.

V gene TRBV20-1 combines with J gene TRBJ1-6, with no clear D. Germline CDR1 reads DFQATT; CDR2 reads SNEGSKA (reference sequence). The CDR3 loop spans 15 amino acids. V shed 1 base and J shed 7 bases, with 14 bases lying between them. CDR3 nucleotides: TGCAGTGCTAGAGCGCGGGGTGCCGTCAATTCACCCCTCCACTTT. Protein: CSARARGAVNSPLHF.

Comment on this clonotype: This likely comes from a read error, as the CDR3 has no conserved phenylalanine or tryptophan at its end. This chain connects TRBV20-1 to TRBJ2-3; 7 nucleotides match TRBD1. V gave up 6 bases and J gave up 7 bases; unmatched junction bases: 16. The CDR3 sequence is 15 residues long. Per germline, CDR1 DFQATT and CDR2 SNEGSKA (reference sequence). This CDR3 reads CSALPTGTSLNTQYS. CDR3 sequence (DNA): TGCAGTGCCCTACCGACAGGGACGTCCCTTAATACGCAGTATTCT.

The count of this clonotype is one. One end of the junction varies from germline; a read error may be responsible. This chain joins TRBV5-1 and TRBJ2-7; TRBD1 matches 9 bases. This CDR3 has 14 amino acids. The germline V gene encodes CDR1 SGHRS and CDR2 YFSETQ. CDR3 region: CAGSLGTGTYEQYF. For the CDR3, the DNA is TGCGCCGGCAGCCTCGGGACAGGGACCTACGAGCAGTATTTC.

There are a few counts of this clonotype. Since no conserved phenylalanine or tryptophan closes the CDR3, a read error is the likely cause. The DNA is omitted, as the CDR3 cannot be located on it reliably, and the CDR3 follows TCRdb's listing. The chain combines TRBV5-4 with TRBJ1-1; the D call of TRBD1 is as the table states it, not checked on the DNA. Per germline, CDR1 SGHNT and CDR2 YYREEE (reference sequence). The CDR3 contains 15 residues when both ends are counted. The CDR3 region is CASSLDPGLNTEAFY.